This T cell receptor (beta chain) was profiled in a study of radiation and T cells in renal cell carcinoma. In the study overall: Nephrectomy followed 15 Gy stereotactic body radiation by 4 weeks. General study results and limits: Baseline intratumoral clonotype presence is unknown without pretreatment biopsies. From baseline, blood top tumor clonotypes peaked at 2 weeks post-radiation.

As to time point: blood 2 weeks post-SBRT. Treatment here: 15 Gy SBRT to primary tumor, nephrectomy 4 weeks later. Serial blood draws occurred at baseline and 2 and 4 weeks post-SBRT. Worth noting for this clone: Its target is not known.

There are 14 residues in the CDR3. After removal of 7 bases from V and 7 bases from J, the junction contained 10 bases not matched to a gene. The germline V gene has CDR1 SNHLY and CDR2 FYNNEI. Measured with immunoSEQ multiplex PCR; TCRdb has only the in-frame clones, and not every one. The sample lists about 130,000 clones, over 75% occurring once. The chain is built from TRBV2 and TRBJ2-5, with 9 positions matching TRBD2. The clonotype comes from a man aged 45 to 65 with renal cell carcinoma. Specimen: blood, collected from a patient whose treatment included radiotherapy and nephrectomy. The CDR3 nucleotides read TGTGCCAGCATCTTAATAGCGGGAGCGGGGACCCAGTACTTC. Translation gives CASILIAGAGTQYF.